Presented here are 28 T cell receptor beta chains from one specimen sequenced in a study of blood T cell repertoires in COVID-19. Using immunoSEQ multiplex PCR, the repertoire was profiled, and TCRdb retains in-frame clones only, with some absent. The table lists roughly 85,000 clones, about nine tenths of them singletons. Sequences were obtained from peripheral blood. The source of these receptors is a man aged 50 to 60 with active or convalescent COVID-19.

The chain is built from TRBV3-1 (or the pseudogene TRBV3-2) and TRBJ1-1; unclear D gene. CDR1 and CDR2 (germline): LGHDT, YNNKEL (reference sequence). V was trimmed by 0 bases and J by 5 bases, leaving 10 bases between them. There are 14 residues in the CDR3. The CDR3 loop reads CASSQDIGVTEAFF. CDR3 sequence (DNA): TGTGCCAGCAGCCAAGATATCGGGGTTACTGAAGCTTTCTTT.

This rearrangement joins TRBV2 to TRBJ2-3; D is possibly TRBD1 (5 bases). The V gene's germline CDR1 is SNHLY and CDR2 FYNNEI. CDR3 size: 13 residues. V shed 2 bases and J shed 10 bases, with 13 bases lying between them. CDR3 sequence: CASSERWQGAQYF. CDR3 DNA sequence: TGTGCCAGCAGTGAACGATGGCAGGGTGCGCAGTATTTT.

This chain joins TRBV24-1 and TRBJ2-5; 9 bases are a match to TRBD1. Germline-derived CDR1 and CDR2 are KGHDR and SFDVKD. CDR3 size: 15 residues. V dropped 4 bases and J dropped 2; count of bases not matched to a gene: 4. The CDR3 spells CATSERDRGQETQYF. The CDR3 region has the DNA TGTGCCACCAGTGAACGCGACAGGGGGCAAGAGACCCAGTACTTC.

V usage is TRBV6-5 and J usage is TRBJ2-1; tentative D call: TRBD2 (5 bases). Trimming left V 2 bases short and J 0 bases short, with 8 bases between. This CDR3 is built from 15 residues. Looked up from germline, CDR1 is MNHEY and CDR2 is SVGAGI. The CDR3 sequence: CASSYVGSSYNEQFF. In DNA form, the CDR3 reads TGTGCCAGCAGTTACGTGGGGAGCTCCTACAATGAGCAGTTCTTC.

The chain recombines TRBV10-2 with TRBJ2-2; a possible D gene is TRBD1 (6 bases). V was clipped by 3 bases and J by 5 bases, with 13 bases between them. This CDR3 region has 15 residues. Per the germline V gene, CDR1 is WSHSY and CDR2 is SAAADI. The DNA of the CDR3 is TGCGCCAGCAGTGACAGGGGACCATTTACCGGGGAGCTGTTTTTT. It translates to CASSDRGPFTGELFF.

The CDR3 region has the DNA TGTGCCAGCAACGTCCCGGAGGGCGGAAACATTCAGTACTTC. Its protein product is CASNVPEGGNIQYF. This chain links TRBV28 with TRBJ2-4, with D perhaps matching TRBD2 (6 bases). Per germline, CDR1 MDHEN and CDR2 SYDVKM. The CDR3 runs to 14 residues. Deletions cut 7 bases from V and 6 bases from J, with 16 bases between.

The chain has TRBV10-3 and TRBJ1-6, with 8 positions matching TRBD1. J gave up 0 bases and V 10 bases, and 8 bases lay outside the gene matches. The germline gives CDR1 ENHRY, CDR2 SYGVKD. CDR3 length equals 16 residues. CDR3 nucleotides: TGTGCCACCCAGACAGGGGTTACCTCCTATAATTCACCCCTCCACTTT. As protein: CATQTGVTSYNSPLHF.

This sequence joins TRBV5-5 and TRBJ1-2; D not certain. Germline-derived CDR1 and CDR2 are SGHKS and YYEKEE (reference sequence). V was trimmed by 0 bases and J by 0 bases, leaving 9 bases between them. The length of the CDR3 is 15 residues. The CDR3 spells CASSLEAVPNYGYTF. The CDR3 DNA sequence: TGTGCCAGCAGCTTGGAGGCGGTCCCTAACTATGGCTACACCTTC.

V usage is TRBV4-2 and J usage is TRBJ2-5; TRBD1 might be the D (5 bases). The CDR3 sequence is 18 residues long. Germline CDR1 LGHNA, CDR2 YNFKEQ. The ends were cut back, 3 bases at V and 4 bases at J, with 24 bases in the middle. The CDR3 is CASSQKPQGREFGETQYF. CDR3 DNA: TGTGCCAGCAGCCAGAAGCCTCAAGGCAGGGAATTCGGAGAGACCCAGTACTTC.

The chain has TRBV6-5 and TRBJ2-2; 10 bases agree with TRBD1. Germline lookup yields CDR1 MNHEY and CDR2 SVGAGI. The CDR3 loop spans 15 amino acids. J lost 3 bases, V lost 6 bases, and 4 bases had no gene match. The CDR3 region has the DNA TGTGCCAGCAGGGGACAGGGGCTACACACCGGGGAGCTGTTTTTT. It translates to CASRGQGLHTGELFF.

This clone was observed a handful of times. The J gene is TRBJ2-4, the V gene TRBV19, with a weak D call TRBD2 (5 bases). V shed 2 bases and J shed 1 base, with 12 bases lying between them. Germline CDR1 is LNHDA and CDR2 is SQIVND (reference sequence). CDR3 length: 16 amino acids. The CDR3: CASSIRGREAKNIQYF. The CDR3 nucleotides read TGTGCCAGTAGTATACGAGGTAGGGAGGCCAAAAACATTCAGTACTTC. The whole variable domain, filled in from reference TRBV19 and TRBJ2-4, reads DGGITQSPKYLFRKEGQNVTLSCEQNLNHDAMYWYRQDPGQGLRLIYYSQIVNDFQKGDIAEGYSVSREKKESFPLTVTSAQKNPTAFYLCASSIRGREAKNIQYFGAGTRLSVL.

This chain connects TRBV5-5 to TRBJ1-4; 11 positions agree with TRBD1. The CDR3 consists of 15 residues. J lost 7 bases, V lost 1 base, and 3 bases had no gene match. CDR1 SGHKS and CDR2 YYEKEE come from the germline V gene (reference sequence). CDR3 in amino acids: CASSLLGQGAEKLFF. In nucleotides, the CDR3 is TGTGCCAGCAGCTTGCTAGGACAGGGGGCTGAAAAACTGTTTTTT.

As concerns this clone: The same CDR3 is also encoded by other DNA sequences in this sample. The rearrangement uses TRBV18 and TRBJ2-5; possibly TRBD1 for D (5 bases). This CDR3 is 13 amino acids long. Per germline, CDR1 KGHSH and CDR2 LQKENI. V was trimmed by 2 bases and J by 5 bases, leaving 9 bases between them. CDR3 sequence reads: CASSPGRAETQYF. In nucleotides, the CDR3 is TGTGCCAGCTCACCAGGCAGGGCTGAGACCCAGTACTTC.

The chain carries TRBV2 and TRBJ2-5, with 7 bases that match TRBD1. This CDR3 has 17 amino acids. Trimming took 4 bases from V and 5 from J; bases not matched to a gene: 16. Looked up from germline, CDR1 is SNHLY and CDR2 is FYNNEI. The CDR3 here is CASSGGGPRSSWETQYF. The CDR3 DNA reads TGTGCCAGCAGTGGAGGGGGCCCACGTTCATCATGGGAGACCCAGTACTTC. The complete variable domain, with remaining parts taken from reference TRBV2 and TRBJ2-5, reads EPEVTQTPSHQVTQMGQEVILRCVPISNHLYFYWYRQILGQKVEFLVSFYNNEISEKSEIFDDQFSVERPDGSNFTLKIRSTKLEDSAMYFCASSGGGPRSSWETQYFGPGTRLLVL.

The chain has TRBV19 and TRBJ2-1, with a tentative D call TRBD1 (6 bases). Trimming took off 3 bases at V and 0 bases at J, with 9 bases between the two ends. This CDR3 comprises 15 residues. Germline V CDR1 and CDR2: LNHDA, SQIVND (reference sequence). The CDR3 DNA follows: TGTGCCAGTAGTATGGGGGCGAGCTCCTACAATGAGCAGTTCTTC. This translates into CASSMGASSYNEQFF. Full variable domain (missing parts from reference TRBV19 and TRBJ2-1): DGGITQSPKYLFRKEGQNVTLSCEQNLNHDAMYWYRQDPGQGLRLIYYSQIVNDFQKGDIAEGYSVSREKKESFPLTVTSAQKNPTAFYLCASSMGASSYNEQFFGPGTRLTVL.

This sequence joins TRBV7-8 and TRBJ1-1; D is unresolved. This CDR3 is built from 16 residues. Germline lookup yields CDR1 SGHVS and CDR2 FQNEAQ. V lost 2 bases and J 0 bases, leaving 13 bases between the germline ends. CDR3 in amino acids: CASSLPPTPLNTEAFF. The CDR3 coding sequence is TGTGCCAGCAGCTTACCCCCGACACCCTTGAACACTGAAGCTTTCTTT. Based on the CDR3 plus reference TRBV7-8 and TRBJ1-1, the full variable domain is GAGVSQSPRYKVAKRGQDVALRCDPISGHVSLFWYQQALGQGPEFLTYFQNEAQLDKSGLPSDRFFAERPEGSVSTLKIQRTQQEDSAVYLCASSLPPTPLNTEAFFGQGTRLTVV.

The chain recombines TRBV3-1 (or the pseudogene TRBV3-2) with TRBJ2-7; possibly TRBD2 for D (5 bases). There are 17 residues in the CDR3. The ends were cut back, 4 bases at V and 5 bases at J, with 24 bases in the middle. Germline V gene data show CDR1 as LGHDT and CDR2 as YNNKEL (reference sequence). The DNA of the CDR3 is TGTGCCAGCAGCCCGTTACCCCCGGGGAACTCGGGAAACGAGCAGTACTTC. Amino acid sequence: CASSPLPPGNSGNEQYF.

This chain connects TRBV10-3 to TRBJ1-5; TRBD1 agrees at 8 bases. Per germline, CDR1 ENHRY and CDR2 SYGVKD. The CDR3 has 16 amino acids. The ends lost 2 bases at V and 0 bases at J; junction bases unmatched: 3. CDR3 sequence: CAISETGGVSNQPQHF. CDR3 in DNA: TGTGCCATCAGTGAGACAGGGGGAGTTAGCAATCAGCCCCAGCATTTT.

This chain links TRBV3-1 (or the pseudogene TRBV3-2) with TRBJ2-5, with D uncertain. With 2 bases removed from V and 0 bases from J, the gap between germline ends came to 7 bases. The CDR3 has 14 amino acids. From germline, CDR1 is LGHDT and CDR2 YNNKEL (reference sequence). The CDR3 reads CASSQTTYQETQYF. The CDR3, as DNA: TGTGCCAGCAGCCAAACAACGTACCAAGAGACCCAGTACTTC.

The chain couples TRBV19 to TRBJ2-7; TRBD2 might be the D (5 bases). Trimming pared 5 bases from V and 7 bases from J, leaving 15 bases between. This CDR3 is built from 13 residues. Germline V gene sequence: CDR1 LNHDA, CDR2 SQIVND (reference sequence). The CDR3, as DNA: TGTGCCAGTAGTTTGGCTAGCTCGGGGGAGCAGTACTTC. It specifies CASSLASSGEQYF. The entire variable domain, with the rest obtained from reference TRBV19 and TRBJ2-7, is as follows: DGGITQSPKYLFRKEGQNVTLSCEQNLNHDAMYWYRQDPGQGLRLIYYSQIVNDFQKGDIAEGYSVSREKKESFPLTVTSAQKNPTAFYLCASSLASSGEQYFGPGTRLTVT.

A single count supports this clone. The chain recombines TRBV3-1 (or the pseudogene TRBV3-2) with TRBJ2-5; 10 nucleotides match TRBD2. The CDR3 spans 15 residues. From germline, CDR1 is LGHDT and CDR2 YNNKEL (reference sequence). V was pared by 1 base and J by 7 bases, with 6 bases of the junction left unmatched. CDR3 amino acids: CASSQGTSGAGTQYF. CDR3 DNA: TGTGCCAGCAGCCAAGGGACTAGCGGAGCTGGGACCCAGTACTTC.

This clone was seen only once. J is TRBJ2-5 and V is TRBV20-1; 8 nucleotides align to TRBD2. Germline loops: CDR1 DFQATT, CDR2 SNEGSKA (reference sequence). Losses at the gene ends were 3 bases for V and 4 bases for J; bases not matched to a gene: 10. The CDR3 loop spans 15 amino acids. The CDR3 DNA is TGCAGTGCTAGTAGCGGGGAACGGAATATAGAGACCCAGTACTTC. This sequence encodes CSASSGERNIETQYF.

This clone occurred once. The V and J genes are TRBV2 and TRBJ2-5; possibly TRBD1 for D (7 bases). V gave up 7 bases and J gave up 4 bases, with 19 bases separating them. The CDR3 is 15 residues long. The V gene's germline CDR1 is SNHLY and CDR2 FYNNEI. In DNA form, the CDR3 reads TGTGCCAGCATTGGGATAGGGACAGCGGGAGAGACCCAGTACTTC. Its protein is CASIGIGTAGETQYF.

The V call is TRBV5-1, the J call TRBJ2-6; D might be TRBD1 (6 bases). The ends were cut back, 4 bases at V and 4 bases at J, with 12 bases in the middle. CDR1 SGHRS and CDR2 YFSETQ come from the germline V gene. The CDR3 runs to 15 residues. The DNA for the CDR3 is TGCGCCAGCAGCCACAGGGCTTCCGGGGCCAACGTCCTGACTTTC. It is translated as CASSHRASGANVLTF.

This chain connects TRBV19 to TRBJ2-7; 7 positions match TRBD2. The CDR3 totals 15 residues. From germline, CDR1 is LNHDA and CDR2 SQIVND (reference sequence). The trim removed 3 bases at V and 4 bases at J, leaving 9 bases unmatched. CDR3 in amino acids: CASSIQASGEYEQYF. The CDR3 nucleotides read TGTGCCAGTAGTATTCAGGCCAGCGGGGAGTACGAGCAGTACTTC.

The chain carries TRBV10-1 and TRBJ2-1; no clear D. The CDR3 sequence is 12 residues long. The germline V gene encodes CDR1 WNHNN and CDR2 SYGVQD (reference sequence). V lost 4 bases and J 7 bases, leaving 8 bases between the germline ends. This chain's CDR3 is CASSASMNEQFF. The CDR3 region has the DNA TGCGCCAGCAGTGCTTCTATGAATGAGCAGTTCTTC.

The chain uses TRBV7-9 and TRBJ1-5, with 10 bases fitting TRBD1. The CDR3 contains 15 residues. J gave up 3 bases and V 7 bases, and 6 bases lay outside the gene matches. In germline, CDR1 is SEHNR, CDR2 FQNEAQ (reference sequence). In nucleotides, the CDR3 is TGTGCCAGCACCACAGGGACAGGGGTCAATCAGCCCCAGCATTTT. Amino acids: CASTTGTGVNQPQHF.

The gene calls are TRBV11-2 and TRBJ2-7, with D perhaps matching TRBD1 (6 bases). The V and J ends lost 2 bases and 2 bases respectively, with 13 bases between them. This CDR3 is built from 15 residues. Germline CDR1 reads SGHAT; CDR2 reads FQNNGV. CDR3 protein: CASSLNRVGTYEQYF. The CDR3 DNA is TGTGCCAGCAGCTTAAACAGGGTAGGGACCTACGAGCAGTACTTC.